This TCR beta chain was retrieved from a study of Tregs in tolerant kidney transplant recipients. The wider study: After 6 days with irradiated graft donor PBMCs, CFSE-labeled recipient PBMCs were FACS-sorted.

Concerning this clone: Its antigen is currently unknown.

Assay used: immunoSEQ multiplex PCR; TCRdb lists only in-frame clones, some missing. The repertoire consists of about 4,900 clones, with roughly 42% occurring once and the leading ten covering 5.5% to 7%. Trimming left V 1 base short and J 11 bases short, with 20 bases between. Germline lookup yields CDR1 SGHAT and CDR2 FQNNGV. CDR3 length: 15 residues. The sequencing input was CD8+ T cells from blood cultured with allogeneic cells. The clonotype originates from a human donor in good health. The genes are TRBV11-2 and TRBJ1-1, with D possibly matching TRBD1 (6 bases). The DNA of the CDR3 is TGTGCCAGCAGCTTAGCTGGGACATTGACCCTTAAGGCTTTCTTT. This encodes CASSLAGTLTLKAFF.